This TCR beta chain derives from a study of blood T cell repertoires in COVID-19. Method: immunoSEQ multiplex PCR; TCRdb's copy keeps in-frame clones and lacks some. The sample consists of 200,000 to 250,000 clones, roughly four fifths of them appearing once. A single count supports this clone. The length of the CDR3 is 17 residues. Germline CDR1 reads SGHRS; CDR2 reads YFSETQ. With 0 bases removed from V and 0 bases from J, the gap between germline ends came to 16 bases. The sequence was obtained from a man in his sixties who had recovered from COVID-19. V is TRBV5-1 and J is TRBJ2-7, with D possibly being TRBD1 (6 bases). Sample: PBMCs or T cells enriched from blood (not recorded which). CDR3 nucleotides: TGCGCCAGCAGCTTGGCCCCGCTAGGGGGTAGCTCCTACGAGCAGTACTTC. Amino acids: CASSLAPLGGSSYEQYF. Full variable domain (missing parts from reference TRBV5-1 and TRBJ2-7): KAGVTQTPRYLIKTRGQQVTLSCSPISGHRSVSWYQQTPGQGLQFLFEYFSETQRNKGNFPGRFSGRQFSNSRSEMNVSTLELGDSALYLCASSLAPLGGSSYEQYFGPGTRLTVT.